These 31 T cell receptor beta chains came from one sample sequenced in a study of blood T cell repertoires in COVID-19. Sequencing was performed with immunoSEQ multiplex PCR; in TCRdb, only in-frame clones are kept and a portion is missing. This sample yields about 190,000 clones, of which 84% are seen a single time; less than 6.5% belongs to the top ten. Specimen: peripheral blood. All receptors come from a woman in her 70s with active or convalescent COVID-19.

The rearrangement joins TRBV9 to TRBJ2-1, with D perhaps matching TRBD1 (5 bases). There are 15 residues in the CDR3. Germline V CDR1 and CDR2: SGDLS, YYNGEE. V lost 0 bases to trimming and J lost 1 base, with 8 bases between them. The CDR3 DNA reads TGTGCCAGCAGCGTAGCGCAGGGATCCTACAATGAGCAGTTCTTC. Amino acids: CASSVAQGSYNEQFF.

As for this clone: The same CDR3 also results from other DNA sequences found in this sample. CDR3 amino acids: CASSYSGTNTGELFF. The CDR3 region has the DNA TGTGCCAGCAGTTACAGCGGGACGAACACCGGGGAGCTGTTTTTT. The gene calls are TRBV6-5 and TRBJ2-2; 7 bases map to TRBD2. V lost 2 bases, J lost 0 bases, and 0 bases stayed unmatched. The CDR3 is made up of 15 amino acids. The germline gives CDR1 MNHEY, CDR2 SVGAGI.

The J gene is TRBJ1-2, the V gene TRBV12-3 or TRBV12-4, with D possibly being TRBD1 (6 bases). The V end lost 6 bases, the J end lost 6 bases, and 11 bases lay between the germline ends. The CDR3 length is 12 residues. The CDR3 DNA reads TGTGCCAGCAGACAGGGAAACCATGGCTACACCTTC. It codes for CASRQGNHGYTF.

The V and J genes are TRBV18 and TRBJ2-4; D gene uncertain. Germline-derived CDR1 and CDR2 are KGHSH and LQKENI. This CDR3 region has 15 residues. Trimming stripped 3 bases from V and 0 bases from J, with 9 bases between. CDR3 coding DNA: TGTGCCAGCTCACCTGCGGTCCTAGCCAAAAACATTCAGTACTTC. Its protein product is CASSPAVLAKNIQYF.

The table lists this clone with a few counts. The chain combines TRBV3-1 (or the pseudogene TRBV3-2) with TRBJ2-3; 7 nucleotides align to TRBD2. The germline V gene has CDR1 LGHDT and CDR2 YNNKEL (reference sequence). J lost 2 bases, V lost 1 base, and 12 bases had no gene match. This CDR3 is 18 amino acids long. The CDR3 is CASSQVVTSAPITDTQYF. Here the CDR3 DNA reads TGTGCCAGCAGCCAAGTTGTCACTAGCGCCCCGATCACAGATACGCAGTATTTT.

The rearrangement links TRBV19 to TRBJ1-4; 9 bases align to TRBD1. CDR1 and CDR2 from the germline V gene are LNHDA and SQIVND (reference sequence). The CDR3 covers 15 residues. Trimming removed 4 bases from V and 8 bases from J; junction bases left unmatched: 8. The CDR3 DNA follows: TGTGCCAGTAGTACGACCGGGACAGGGTTCGAAAAACTGTTTTTT. This encodes CASSTTGTGFEKLFF. Full variable domain (remainder filled in from reference TRBV19 and TRBJ1-4): DGGITQSPKYLFRKEGQNVTLSCEQNLNHDAMYWYRQDPGQGLRLIYYSQIVNDFQKGDIAEGYSVSREKKESFPLTVTSAQKNPTAFYLCASSTTGTGFEKLFFGSGTQLSVL.

This clone was counted only a few times. The chain uses TRBV5-1 and TRBJ2-1; 10 nucleotides line up with TRBD1. The CDR3 length is 13 residues. The germline V gene encodes CDR1 SGHRS and CDR2 YFSETQ. Losses at the gene ends were 7 bases for V and 8 bases for J; bases not matched to a gene: 6. Here the CDR3 DNA reads TGCGCCAGCCGGGACAGGGGAGGCCATGAGCAGTTCTTC. It is translated as CASRDRGGHEQFF.

There are many counts of this clone. The CDR3: CASSESPLTSRAVIAKNIQYF. In DNA, the CDR3 is TGTGCCAGCAGTGAATCCCCTCTGACTAGTAGGGCCGTAATAGCCAAAAACATTCAGTACTTC. The chain combines TRBV2 with TRBJ2-4; perhaps TRBD2 as D (6 bases). Germline V lookup: CDR1 SNHLY, CDR2 FYNNEI. The CDR3 covers 21 residues. V lost 2 bases to trimming and J lost 0 bases, with 26 bases between them.

This chain connects TRBV5-1 to TRBJ2-7; a possible D gene is TRBD2 (6 bases). Trimming removed 0 bases from V and 3 bases from J, with 10 bases in between. CDR1 SGHRS and CDR2 YFSETQ come from the germline V gene. CDR3 length: 14 amino acids. CDR3 bases: TGCGCCAGCAGCTTGGATGGGAGGAACTACGAGCAGTACTTC. Protein sequence: CASSLDGRNYEQYF.

This clone was seen only once. The chain is built from TRBV4-1 and TRBJ2-7; 7 bases map to TRBD2. The CDR3 extends over 15 amino acids. With V trimmed by 0 bases and J by 3 bases, 5 bases remained unmatched. Germline V gene data show CDR1 as MGHRA and CDR2 as YSYEKL. CDR3 DNA sequence: TGCGCCAGCAGCCAAGACTTTAGCGGGCGCTACGAGCAGTACTTC. It codes for CASSQDFSGRYEQYF.

The chain uses TRBV3-1 (or the pseudogene TRBV3-2) and TRBJ2-1, with TRBD1 matching 7 bases. Germline assignment: CDR1 LGHDT and CDR2 YNNKEL (reference sequence). V gave up 1 base and J gave up 12 bases; unmatched junction bases: 12. The CDR3 contains 15 residues. The CDR3 loop reads CASSQGEGALASQFF. As DNA, the CDR3 is TGTGCCAGCAGCCAAGGTGAGGGGGCGCTGGCTTCGCAGTTCTTC.

This chain links TRBV6-6 with TRBJ1-6, with 7 bases that match TRBD1. This CDR3 comprises 14 residues. CDR1 and CDR2 from the germline V gene are MNHNY and SVGAGI (reference sequence). V shed 5 bases, J shed 7 bases, and the junction held 5 bases outside the gene matches. Here the CDR3 DNA reads TGTGCCAGCAGTGTTACAGGGGAAAATTCACCCCTCCACTTT. Translated, it gives CASSVTGENSPLHF.

This chain uses TRBV19 with TRBJ1-1; D may be TRBD1 (5 bases). This CDR3 has 16 residues. Germline lookup yields CDR1 LNHDA and CDR2 SQIVND (reference sequence). V dropped 6 bases and J dropped 0 bases, with 17 bases sitting between them. CDR3: CASSSYGALMNTEAFF. The CDR3 DNA reads as TGTGCCAGTAGCTCCTATGGGGCTCTAATGAACACTGAAGCTTTCTTT. The full variable domain, in which reference TRBV19 and TRBJ1-1 provide the parts outside the CDR3, is DGGITQSPKYLFRKEGQNVTLSCEQNLNHDAMYWYRQDPGQGLRLIYYSQIVNDFQKGDIAEGYSVSREKKESFPLTVTSAQKNPTAFYLCASSSYGALMNTEAFFGQGTRLTVV.

The rearrangement uses TRBV4-2 and TRBJ1-6, with a weak D call TRBD1 (5 bases). The germline gives CDR1 LGHNA, CDR2 YNFKEQ. V dropped 1 base and J dropped 7 bases, with 8 bases sitting between them. This CDR3 has 14 residues. The CDR3 DNA reads TGTGCCAGCAGCCAAGTGACAGCAAATTCACCCCTCCACTTT. Its translation: CASSQVTANSPLHF.

The rearrangement joins TRBV28 to TRBJ2-1; D is uncertain. Looked up from germline, CDR1 is MDHEN and CDR2 is SYDVKM. This CDR3 spans 13 amino acids. The CDR3 DNA reads TGTAATCGTGCCTGGAGCTCCTACAATGAGCAGTTCTTC. Its translation: CNRAWSSYNEQFF.

This chain uses TRBV6-6 with TRBJ2-3, with TRBD2 identical over 7 bases. V lost 6 bases, J lost 1 base, and 7 bases stayed unmatched. The CDR3 consists of 15 residues. Germline V gene sequence: CDR1 MNHNY, CDR2 SVGAGI (reference sequence). CDR3 in DNA: TGTGCCAGCAGCCCAGCGGGGATAGGCACAGATACGCAGTATTTT. Amino acids: CASSPAGIGTDTQYF.

The chain carries TRBV25-1 and TRBJ1-1; 7 positions match TRBD1. This CDR3 comprises 14 residues. The V gene end was trimmed by 3 bases and the J gene end by 2 bases; junction bases not matched to a gene: 3. Germline assignment: CDR1 MGHDK and CDR2 SYGVNS. The CDR3 sequence: CASSDTGANTEAFF. CDR3 DNA sequence: TGTGCCAGCAGTGATACAGGGGCTAACACTGAAGCTTTCTTT.

The J gene is TRBJ2-7, the V gene TRBV5-1, with 9 bases matching TRBD2. The germline V gene has CDR1 SGHRS and CDR2 YFSETQ. CDR3 length: 15 residues. Germline trimming cut 4 bases from V and 5 bases from J; bases unmatched to any gene: 10. DNA of the CDR3: TGCGCCAGCAGCACTGGCGGGAGGGCTGGGAACGAGCAGTACTTC. This translates into CASSTGGRAGNEQYF.

The chain uses TRBV24-1 and TRBJ2-1; 10 nucleotides match TRBD2. The V and J ends lost 3 bases and 6 bases, in that order; junction bases with no gene match: 4. Per germline, CDR1 KGHDR and CDR2 SFDVKD. The CDR3 covers 15 residues. This chain's CDR3 is CATSDHSGRPNEQFF. Here the CDR3 DNA reads TGTGCCACCAGTGATCATAGCGGGAGGCCCAATGAGCAGTTCTTC.

The chain links TRBV6-6 to TRBJ1-6, with TRBD1 matching over 9 bases. This CDR3 is 18 amino acids long. Trimming at V came to 5 bases and at J to 1 base, leaving 9 bases not matched to a gene. Germline loops: CDR1 MNHNY, CDR2 SVGAGI (reference sequence). The CDR3 spells CASSRNPGQGSYNSPLHF. CDR3 DNA sequence: TGTGCCAGCAGTCGTAACCCGGGACAGGGATCCTATAATTCACCCCTCCACTTT.

V is TRBV7-2 and J is TRBJ2-3; 14 positions match TRBD2. Germline V gene sequence: CDR1 SGHTA, CDR2 FQGNSA. This CDR3 region has 18 residues. With V trimmed by 2 bases and J by 6 bases, 10 bases remained unmatched. CDR3 DNA: TGTGCCAGCAGCTTATCGATGGGACTAGCGGGAGAGGCGGATACGCAGTATTTT. Its protein product is CASSLSMGLAGEADTQYF.

The V and J genes are TRBV15 and TRBJ2-5, with 7 bases lining up with TRBD1. The CDR3 is 16 residues long. Germline loops: CDR1 LNHNV, CDR2 YYDKDF (reference sequence). The V and J ends lost 0 bases and 6 bases, in that order; junction bases with no gene match: 10. CDR3 protein: CATSRDQGAGGKTQYF. CDR3 in DNA: TGTGCCACCAGCAGAGATCAAGGGGCAGGGGGAAAGACCCAGTACTTC.

The chain has TRBV7-9 and TRBJ2-7; D is unresolved. CDR1 and CDR2 from the germline V gene are SEHNR and FQNEAQ (reference sequence). The CDR3 is 14 amino acids. V was trimmed by 1 base and J by 2 bases, leaving 9 bases between them. The CDR3 protein is CASSLVVFPYEQYF. CDR3 nucleotides: TGTGCCAGCAGCTTAGTAGTTTTCCCCTACGAGCAGTACTTC.

Comment on this clone: Additional DNA sequences in this sample encode the identical CDR3. This sequence joins TRBV19 and TRBJ1-6; D unresolved. CDR3 size: 16 residues. Germline-derived CDR1 and CDR2 are LNHDA and SQIVND (reference sequence). V gave up 3 bases and J gave up 0 bases, with 9 bases separating them. The chain's CDR3 is CASSMVHLSYNSPLHF. CDR3 nucleotide sequence: TGTGCCAGTAGTATGGTACACCTCTCCTATAATTCACCCCTCCACTTT.

The chain uses TRBV28 and TRBJ2-3; 9 bases map to TRBD1. The CDR3 runs to 15 residues. Looked up from germline, CDR1 is MDHEN and CDR2 is SYDVKM. With 4 bases clipped from V and 6 bases from J, the junction kept 8 bases outside the gene matches. For the CDR3, the DNA is TGTGCCAGCAGTTACAGGGGGCTAAGGGCCGATACGCAGTATTTT. Protein: CASSYRGLRADTQYF.

This clone was observed once. J is TRBJ2-5 and V is TRBV9; D might be TRBD2 (6 bases). V gave up 4 bases and J gave up 2 bases, with 15 bases separating them. Germline CDR1 SGDLS, CDR2 YYNGEE. This CDR3 spans 15 amino acids. The DNA for the CDR3 is TGTGCCAGCAGCCCTAAGGCGGGACCACAAGAGACCCAGTACTTC. This encodes CASSPKAGPQETQYF.

The J gene is TRBJ2-1, the V gene TRBV5-1; the match to TRBD2 covers 9 bases. Trimming cost V 4 bases and J 16 bases; bases outside gene matches: 12. Looked up from germline, CDR1 is SGHRS and CDR2 is YFSETQ. The CDR3 runs to 13 residues. The CDR3 loop reads CASSGADPSGTFF. The CDR3, as DNA: TGCGCCAGCAGCGGGGCAGACCCTAGCGGGACCTTCTTC.

The chain links TRBV28 to TRBJ1-6; D possibly corresponds to TRBD1 (6 bases). Trimming took off 7 bases at V and 7 bases at J, with 17 bases between the two ends. From germline, CDR1 is MDHEN and CDR2 SYDVKM. The CDR3 is 15 residues long. In nucleotides, the CDR3 is TGTGCCAGCAAAGGCCAGGGGCCCCGCAATTCACCCCTCCACTTT. Its translation: CASKGQGPRNSPLHF.

In nucleotides, the CDR3 is TGCAGCGTTGAAGGAGGTAGTGGCTACACCTTC. It specifies CSVEGGSGYTF. This sequence joins TRBV29-1 and TRBJ1-2, with D uncertain. From germline, CDR1 is SQVTM and CDR2 ANQGSEA. This CDR3 contains 11 residues. With 1 base removed from V and 7 bases from J, the gap between germline ends came to 7 bases.

The chain has TRBV28 and TRBJ1-5, with D hard to call. The CDR3 is made up of 14 amino acids. Germline V gene data show CDR1 as MDHEN and CDR2 as SYDVKM. V lost 1 base, J lost 5 bases, and 9 bases lay in between. Written as DNA, the CDR3 is TGTGCCAGCAGTTTATCGGACTTCTATCAGCCCCAGCATTTT. Its translation is CASSLSDFYQPQHF.

The CDR3 loop is CASSLQDRGSGYTF. The CDR3 DNA reads as TGTGCCAGCAGCTTGCAGGACAGGGGGTCTGGCTACACCTTC. This chain connects TRBV5-6 to TRBJ1-2; 10 nucleotides line up with TRBD1. The CDR3 length is 14 residues. Germline lookup yields CDR1 SGHDT and CDR2 YYEEEE. Losses at the gene ends were 1 base for V and 7 bases for J; bases not matched to a gene: 4.